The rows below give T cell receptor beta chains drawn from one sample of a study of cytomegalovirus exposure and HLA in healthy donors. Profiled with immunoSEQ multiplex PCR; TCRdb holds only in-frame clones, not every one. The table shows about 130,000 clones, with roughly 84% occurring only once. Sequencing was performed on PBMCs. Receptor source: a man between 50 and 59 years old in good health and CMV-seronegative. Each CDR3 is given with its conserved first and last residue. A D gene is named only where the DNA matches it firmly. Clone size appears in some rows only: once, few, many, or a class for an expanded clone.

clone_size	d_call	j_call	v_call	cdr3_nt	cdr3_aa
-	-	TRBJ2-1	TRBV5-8	TGTGCCAGCAGCTTAATAGACAATGAGCAGTTCTTC	CASSLIDNEQFF
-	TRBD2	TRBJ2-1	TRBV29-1	TGCAGCGTTACGGCGGGGGTCGATGAGCAGTTCTTC	CSVTAGVDEQFF
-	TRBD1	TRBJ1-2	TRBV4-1	TGCGCCAGCAGCCATGGGGCGAGACAGGGGTTTGAGTATGGCTACACCTTC	CASSHGARQGFEYGYTF
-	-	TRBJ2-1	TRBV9	TGTGCCAGCAGCACCCACCCCCAGGGTGAGCAGTTCTTC	CASSTHPQGEQFF
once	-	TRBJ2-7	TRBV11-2	TGTGCCAGCAGCTTAGTCGTAGACAGCTCCTACGAGCAGTACTTC	CASSLVVDSSYEQYF
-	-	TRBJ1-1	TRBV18	TGTGCCAGCGCGCAATCGCAGGACACCTTAGGCACTGAAGCTTTCTTT	CASAQSQDTLGTEAFF
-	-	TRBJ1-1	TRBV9	TGTGCCAGCAGCGTAGACGGACAGAGAAACACTGAAGCTTTCTTT	CASSVDGQRNTEAFF
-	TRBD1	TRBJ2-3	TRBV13	TGTGCCAGCAGCTCGAGGACAGGGGGTAGCACAGATACGCAGTATTTT	CASSSRTGGSTDTQYF
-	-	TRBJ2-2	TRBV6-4	TGTGCCAGCAGTGCCCATAGCAACACCGGGGAGCTGTTTTTT	CASSAHSNTGELFF
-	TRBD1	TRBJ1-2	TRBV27	TGTGCCAGCAGTTACCGGGACAGGGGATTCGTCACCTTC	CASSYRDRGFVTF
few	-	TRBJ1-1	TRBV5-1	TGCGCCAGCAGCTCCACTTCGCAGGGGACGAACACTGAAGCTTTCTTT	CASSSTSQGTNTEAFF
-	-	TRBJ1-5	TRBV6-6	TGTGCCAGCAGTTTGTACGGTAGCAATCAGCCCCAGCATTTT	CASSLYGSNQPQHF
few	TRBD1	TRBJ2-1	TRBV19	TGTGCCAGTAGTACCGTCGGACAGGGGAACTACAATGAGCAGTTCTTC	CASSTVGQGNYNEQFF
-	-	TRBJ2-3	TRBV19	TGTGCCAGTAGTACCGCCCAGGGCACAGATACGCAGTATTTT	CASSTAQGTDTQYF
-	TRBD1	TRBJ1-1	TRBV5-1	TGCGCCAGCAGGGGACAGCCGAACACTGAAGCTTTCTTT	CASRGQPNTEAFF
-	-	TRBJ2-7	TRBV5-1	TGCGCCAGCAGCTTGGACGACACCCCCTACGAGCAGTACTTC	CASSLDDTPYEQYF
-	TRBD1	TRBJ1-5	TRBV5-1	TGCGCCAGCAGCTCGGGACAGGAGGGCAATCAGCCCCAGCATTTT	CASSSGQEGNQPQHF
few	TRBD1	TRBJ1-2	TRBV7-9	TGTGCCAGCAGCTTAGACAGGGGGCCGCATGGCTACACCTTC	CASSLDRGPHGYTF
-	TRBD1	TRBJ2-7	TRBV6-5	TGTGCCAGCAGTTCCCCGGGCAGGGGGCGAGGCGAGCAGTACTTC	CASSSPGRGRGEQYF
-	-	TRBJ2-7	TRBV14	TGTGCCAGCAGCCAGCTTGGGGACACCTACGAGCAGTACTTC	CASSQLGDTYEQYF
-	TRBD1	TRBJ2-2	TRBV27	TGTGCCAGCAGCCCCAGGACAGGGGCCACCGGGGAGCTGTTTTTT	CASSPRTGATGELFF
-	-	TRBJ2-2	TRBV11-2	TGTGCCAGCAGCTTGAGTGTGAACACCGGGGAGCTGTTTTTT	CASSLSVNTGELFF
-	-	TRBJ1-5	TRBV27	TGTGCCAGCAGTTTGCAGGCCTATAGCAATCAGCCCCAGCATTTT	CASSLQAYSNQPQHF
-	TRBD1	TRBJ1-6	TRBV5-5	TGTGCCAGCAGCTTGGCCGCGGGACAGGGGGTCAATTCACCCCTCCACTTT	CASSLAAGQGVNSPLHF
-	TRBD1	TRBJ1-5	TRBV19	TGTGCCAGTAGTATTACAGGGGGTGCCTATCAGCCCCAGCATTTT	CASSITGGAYQPQHF
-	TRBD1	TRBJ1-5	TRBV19	TGTGCCAGTAGTACCAGACAGGGTTCGAATCAGCCCCAGCATTTT	CASSTRQGSNQPQHF
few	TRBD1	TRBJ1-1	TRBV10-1	TGCGCCAGCAGTGAGGCCGGGACAGCTACTTCTGAAGCTTTCTTT	CASSEAGTATSEAFF
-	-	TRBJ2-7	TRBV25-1	TGTGCCAGCAGTTCGACAGGATCCCTCTACGAGCAGTACTTC	CASSSTGSLYEQYF
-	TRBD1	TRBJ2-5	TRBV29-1	TGCAGCGTTGAAGCAAGGGACAGAAGCCACCAAGAGACCCAGTACTTC	CSVEARDRSHQETQYF
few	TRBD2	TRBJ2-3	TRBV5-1	TGCGCCAGCAGCAGTGGACTAGCGCTCGTAGATACGCAGTATTTT	CASSSGLALVDTQYF
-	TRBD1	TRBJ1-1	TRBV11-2	TGTGCCAGCAGCTTAGTAGGGCGGGACAGGGGAGGGGTATCAGCTTTCTTT	CASSLVGRDRGGVSAFF
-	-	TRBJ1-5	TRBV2	TGTGCCAGCAGTGATGGCCAGGCCGACCAGCCCCAGCATTTT	CASSDGQADQPQHF
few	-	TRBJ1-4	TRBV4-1	TGCGCCAGCAGCTACCGACTTGGCACTAATGAAAAACTGTTTTTT	CASSYRLGTNEKLFF
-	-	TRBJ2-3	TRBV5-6	TGTGCCAGCAGCCTCCTCGGGCAGGGTGGGGCAGATACGCAGTATTTT	CASSLLGQGGADTQYF
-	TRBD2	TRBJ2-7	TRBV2	TGTGCCAGCAGTGGGGCTTGGGCGGGGGGCTCGTACGAGCAGTACTTC	CASSGAWAGGSYEQYF
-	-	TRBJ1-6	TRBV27	TGTGCCAGCAGTGGGGGCGGGAATTCACCCCTCCACTTT	CASSGGGNSPLHF
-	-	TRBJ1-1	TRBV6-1	TGTGCCAGCGCTTCTATGAACACTGAAGCTTTCTTT	CASASMNTEAFF
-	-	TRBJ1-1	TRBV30	TGTGCCTGGCTACCTAACAGGGTAGGAGGTGAAGCTTTCTTT	CAWLPNRVGGEAFF
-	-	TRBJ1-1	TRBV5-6	TGTGCCAGCAGCTTGGAGGTTTTAGGACGGGGTGAAGCTTTCTTT	CASSLEVLGRGEAFF
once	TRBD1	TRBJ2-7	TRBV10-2	TGCGCCAGCATGGGGACAGGGGCGATGGGGCAGTACTTC	CASMGTGAMGQYF
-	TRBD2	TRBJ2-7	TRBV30	TGTGCCTGGAGTGTACCCCGACTAGCGGGGGACGAGCAGTACTTC	CAWSVPRLAGDEQYF
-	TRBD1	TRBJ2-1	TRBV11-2	TGTGCCAGCACCCGGGGAAGGGGGCGGAAGAGTGAGCAGTTCTTC	CASTRGRGRKSEQFF
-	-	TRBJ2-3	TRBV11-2	TGTGCCAGCAGCTTAGGTGGCAGTAGCACAGATACGCAGTATTTT	CASSLGGSSTDTQYF
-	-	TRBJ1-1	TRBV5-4	TGTGCCAGCAGCCTGGGGCGGGGGGCGGTGAGCACTGAAGCTTTCTTT	CASSLGRGAVSTEAFF
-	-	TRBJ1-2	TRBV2	TGTGCCAGCAGTGACGGGGGACCGCAGATTCTCTATGGCTACACCTTC	CASSDGGPQILYGYTF
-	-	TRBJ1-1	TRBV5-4	TGTGCCAGCAGCTTTTCGGGATACACTGAAGCTTTCTTT	CASSFSGYTEAFF
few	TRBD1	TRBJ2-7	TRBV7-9	TGTGCCAGCAGCAAAGGACAGGGGGCATCCTACGAGCAGTACTTC	CASSKGQGASYEQYF
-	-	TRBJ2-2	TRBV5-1	TGCGCCAGCAGCTTGTACGCAGGGAACACCGGGGAGCTGTTTTTT	CASSLYAGNTGELFF
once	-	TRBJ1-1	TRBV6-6	TGTGCCAGCAGCATTATTGTCCAGGGAGAAGCTTTCTTT	CASSIIVQGEAFF
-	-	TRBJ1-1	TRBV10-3	TGTGCCATCATGCCGCAGGGGACCCTAGGGAACACTGAAGCTTTCTTT	CAIMPQGTLGNTEAFF
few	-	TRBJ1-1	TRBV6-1	TGTGCCAGCAGTGAAGGGGGGGTAGCCACTGAAGCTTTCTTT	CASSEGGVATEAFF
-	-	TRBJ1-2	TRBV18	TGTGCCAGCTCCTGGGGGGGCGAGAGTGGCTACACCTTC	CASSWGGESGYTF
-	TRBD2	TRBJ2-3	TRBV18	TGTGCCAGCTCACCGGGACTAGCGCAAACAGATACGCAGTATTTT	CASSPGLAQTDTQYF
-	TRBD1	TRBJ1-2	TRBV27	TGTGCCAGCAGGACCCTGGGACAGAGCCCATACACCTTC	CASRTLGQSPYTF